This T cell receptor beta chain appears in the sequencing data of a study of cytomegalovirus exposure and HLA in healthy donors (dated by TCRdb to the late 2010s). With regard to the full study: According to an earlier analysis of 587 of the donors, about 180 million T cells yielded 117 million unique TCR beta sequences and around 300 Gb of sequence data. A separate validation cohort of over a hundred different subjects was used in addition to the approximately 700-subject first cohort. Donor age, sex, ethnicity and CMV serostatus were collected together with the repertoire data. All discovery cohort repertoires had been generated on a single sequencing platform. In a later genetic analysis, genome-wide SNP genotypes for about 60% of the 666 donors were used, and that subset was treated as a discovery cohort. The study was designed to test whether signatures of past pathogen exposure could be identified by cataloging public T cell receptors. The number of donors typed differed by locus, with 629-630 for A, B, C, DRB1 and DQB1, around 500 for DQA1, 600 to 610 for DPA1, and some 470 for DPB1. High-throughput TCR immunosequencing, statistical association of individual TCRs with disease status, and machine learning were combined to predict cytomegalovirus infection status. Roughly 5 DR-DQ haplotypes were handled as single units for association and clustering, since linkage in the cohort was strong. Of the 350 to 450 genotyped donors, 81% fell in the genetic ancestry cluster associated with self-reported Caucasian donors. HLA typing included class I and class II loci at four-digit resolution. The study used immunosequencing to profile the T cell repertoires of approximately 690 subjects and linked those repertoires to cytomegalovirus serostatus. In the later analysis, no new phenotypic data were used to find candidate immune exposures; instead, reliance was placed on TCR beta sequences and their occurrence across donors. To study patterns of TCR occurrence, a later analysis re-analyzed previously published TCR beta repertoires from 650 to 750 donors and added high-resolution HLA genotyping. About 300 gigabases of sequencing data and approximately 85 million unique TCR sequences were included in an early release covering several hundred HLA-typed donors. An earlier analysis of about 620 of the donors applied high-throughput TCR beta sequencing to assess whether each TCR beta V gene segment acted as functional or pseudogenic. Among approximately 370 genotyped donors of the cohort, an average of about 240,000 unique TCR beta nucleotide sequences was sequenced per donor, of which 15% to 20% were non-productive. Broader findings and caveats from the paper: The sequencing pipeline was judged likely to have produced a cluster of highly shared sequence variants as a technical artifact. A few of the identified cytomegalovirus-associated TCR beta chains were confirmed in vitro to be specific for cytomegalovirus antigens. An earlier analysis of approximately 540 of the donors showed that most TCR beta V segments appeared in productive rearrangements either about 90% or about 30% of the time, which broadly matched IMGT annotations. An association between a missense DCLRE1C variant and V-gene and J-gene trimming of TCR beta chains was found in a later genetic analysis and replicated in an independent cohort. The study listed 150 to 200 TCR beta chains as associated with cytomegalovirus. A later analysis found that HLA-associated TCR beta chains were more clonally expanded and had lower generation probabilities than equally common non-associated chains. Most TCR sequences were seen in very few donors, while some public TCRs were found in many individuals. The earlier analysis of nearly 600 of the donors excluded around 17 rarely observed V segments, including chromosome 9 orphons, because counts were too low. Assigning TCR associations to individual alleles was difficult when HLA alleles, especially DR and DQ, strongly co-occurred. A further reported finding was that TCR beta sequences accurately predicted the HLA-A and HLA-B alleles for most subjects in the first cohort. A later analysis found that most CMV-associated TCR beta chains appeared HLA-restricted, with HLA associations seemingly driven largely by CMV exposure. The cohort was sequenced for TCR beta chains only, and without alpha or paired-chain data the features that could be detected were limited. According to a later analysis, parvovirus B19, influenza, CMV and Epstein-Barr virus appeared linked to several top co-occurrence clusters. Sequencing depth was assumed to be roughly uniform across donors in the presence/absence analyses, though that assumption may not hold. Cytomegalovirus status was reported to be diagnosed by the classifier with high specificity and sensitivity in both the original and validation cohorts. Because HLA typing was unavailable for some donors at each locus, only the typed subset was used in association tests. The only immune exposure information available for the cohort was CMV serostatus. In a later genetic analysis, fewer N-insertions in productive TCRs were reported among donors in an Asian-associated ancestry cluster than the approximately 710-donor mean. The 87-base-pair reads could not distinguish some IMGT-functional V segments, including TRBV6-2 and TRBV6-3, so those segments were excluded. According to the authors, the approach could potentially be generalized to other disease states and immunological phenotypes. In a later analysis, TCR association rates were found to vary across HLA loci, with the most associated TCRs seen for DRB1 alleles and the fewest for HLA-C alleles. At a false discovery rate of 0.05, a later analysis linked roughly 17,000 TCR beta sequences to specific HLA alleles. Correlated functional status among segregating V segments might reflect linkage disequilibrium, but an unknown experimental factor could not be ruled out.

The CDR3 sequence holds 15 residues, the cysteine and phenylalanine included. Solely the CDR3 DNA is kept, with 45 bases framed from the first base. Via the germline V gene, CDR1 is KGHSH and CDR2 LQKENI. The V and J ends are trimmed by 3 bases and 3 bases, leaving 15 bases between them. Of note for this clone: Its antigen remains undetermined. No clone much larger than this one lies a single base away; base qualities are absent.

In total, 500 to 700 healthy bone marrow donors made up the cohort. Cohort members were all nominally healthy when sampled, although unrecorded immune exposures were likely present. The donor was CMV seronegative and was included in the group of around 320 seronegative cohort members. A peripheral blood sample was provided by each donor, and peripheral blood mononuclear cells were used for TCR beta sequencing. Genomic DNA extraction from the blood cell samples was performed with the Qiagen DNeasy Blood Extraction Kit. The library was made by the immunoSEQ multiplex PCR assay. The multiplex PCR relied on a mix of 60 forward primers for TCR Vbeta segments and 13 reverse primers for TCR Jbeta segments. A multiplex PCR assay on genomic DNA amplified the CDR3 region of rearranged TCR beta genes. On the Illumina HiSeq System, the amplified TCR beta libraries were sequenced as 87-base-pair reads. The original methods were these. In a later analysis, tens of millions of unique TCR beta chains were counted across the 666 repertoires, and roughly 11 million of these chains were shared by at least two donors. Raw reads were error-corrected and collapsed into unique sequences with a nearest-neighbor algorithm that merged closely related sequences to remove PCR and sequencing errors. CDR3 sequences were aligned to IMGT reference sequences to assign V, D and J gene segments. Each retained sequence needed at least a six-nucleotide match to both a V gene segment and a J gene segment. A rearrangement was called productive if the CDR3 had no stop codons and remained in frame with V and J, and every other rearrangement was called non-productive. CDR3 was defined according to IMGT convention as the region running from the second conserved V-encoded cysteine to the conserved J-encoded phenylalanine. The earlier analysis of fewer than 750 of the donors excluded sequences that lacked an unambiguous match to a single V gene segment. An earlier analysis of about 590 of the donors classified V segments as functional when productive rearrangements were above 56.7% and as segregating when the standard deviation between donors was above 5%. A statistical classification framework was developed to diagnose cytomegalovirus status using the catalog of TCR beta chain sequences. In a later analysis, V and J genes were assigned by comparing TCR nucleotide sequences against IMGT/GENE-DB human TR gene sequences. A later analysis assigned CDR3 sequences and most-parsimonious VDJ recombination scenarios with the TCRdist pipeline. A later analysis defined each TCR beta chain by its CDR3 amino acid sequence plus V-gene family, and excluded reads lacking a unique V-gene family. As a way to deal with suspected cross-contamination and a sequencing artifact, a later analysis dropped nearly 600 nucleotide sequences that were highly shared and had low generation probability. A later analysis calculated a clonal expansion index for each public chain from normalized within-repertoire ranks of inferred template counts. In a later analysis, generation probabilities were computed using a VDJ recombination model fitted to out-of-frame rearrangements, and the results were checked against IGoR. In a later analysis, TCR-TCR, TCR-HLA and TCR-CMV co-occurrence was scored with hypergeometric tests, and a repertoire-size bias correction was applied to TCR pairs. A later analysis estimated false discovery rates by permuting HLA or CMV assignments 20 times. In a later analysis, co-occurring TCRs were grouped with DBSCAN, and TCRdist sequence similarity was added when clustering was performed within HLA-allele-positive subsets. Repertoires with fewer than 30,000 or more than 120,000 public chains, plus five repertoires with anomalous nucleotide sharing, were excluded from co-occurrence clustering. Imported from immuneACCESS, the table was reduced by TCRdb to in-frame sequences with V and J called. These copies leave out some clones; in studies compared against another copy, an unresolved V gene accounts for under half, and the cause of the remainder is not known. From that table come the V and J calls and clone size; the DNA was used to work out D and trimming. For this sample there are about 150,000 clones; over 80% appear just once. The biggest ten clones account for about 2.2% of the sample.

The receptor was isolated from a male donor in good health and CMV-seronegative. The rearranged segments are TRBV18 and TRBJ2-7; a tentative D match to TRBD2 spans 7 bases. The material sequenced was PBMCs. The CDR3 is CASSPRGAVFYEQYF. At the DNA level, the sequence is TGTGCCAGCTCACCCCGGGGGGCCGTATTCTACGAGCAGTACTTC.